These T cell receptor beta chains were read from a single sample in a study of cytomegalovirus exposure and HLA in healthy donors. Sequencing was performed with immunoSEQ multiplex PCR; in TCRdb, only in-frame clones are kept and a portion is missing. The sample table sets out about 75,000 clones. The sequenced sample was PBMCs. Receptor source: a man aged 40-49 years in good health and CMV-seronegative. Both conserved end residues are part of each CDR3. Each record gives: J gene, D gene, V gene, CDR3 length, CDR3 protein, CDR3 DNA. The D gene is left open where the match is weak.

TRBJ2-2 | TRBD2 | TRBV30 | 15 | CAWSRVAGFAGELFF | TGTGCCTGGAGCCGGGTAGCGGGGTTCGCCGGGGAGCTGTTTTTT
TRBJ2-2 | TRBD1 | TRBV10-3 | 14 | CAISTGQGAGELFF | TGTGCCATCAGTACGGGACAGGGGGCCGGGGAGCTGTTTTTT
TRBJ1-2 | - | TRBV5-1 | 14 | CASSLYQVNYGYTF | TGCGCCAGCAGCTTGTATCAGGTCAACTATGGCTACACCTTC
TRBJ1-1 | - | TRBV5-1 | 15 | CASSSEGHPNTEAFF | TGCGCCAGCAGCTCCGAAGGACACCCGAACACTGAAGCTTTCTTT
TRBJ1-1 | TRBD1 | TRBV28 | 12 | CASSLTGAVAFF | TGTGCCAGCAGTCTCACAGGGGCTGTGGCTTTCTTT
TRBJ2-7 | - | TRBV6-1 | 13 | CASTTGVTYEQYF | TGTGCCAGCACCACCGGAGTGACCTACGAGCAGTACTTC
TRBJ2-1 | TRBD1 | TRBV7-3 | 13 | CASSLGTGNEQFF | TGTGCCAGCAGCTTAGGGACAGGTAATGAGCAGTTCTTC
TRBJ2-2 | - | TRBV15 | 15 | CATSRELLGHGELFF | TGTGCCACCAGCAGAGAATTGTTGGGCCACGGGGAGCTGTTTTTT
TRBJ2-5 | TRBD2 | TRBV29-1 | 12 | CSVGTSEETQYF | TGCAGCGTTGGGACTAGCGAAGAGACCCAGTACTTC
TRBJ2-3 | - | TRBV5-1 | 15 | CASRPGGQSTDTQYF | TGCGCCAGCAGACCCGGGGGACAGAGCACAGATACGCAGTATTTT
TRBJ1-4 | TRBD1 | TRBV7-9 | 14 | CASRQGQGNEKLFF | TGTGCCAGCAGACAAGGACAGGGTAATGAAAAACTGTTTTTT
TRBJ2-7 | TRBD1 | TRBV6-5 | 14 | CASSSRDRRYEQYF | TGTGCCAGCAGCTCACGGGACAGACGCTACGAGCAGTACTTC
TRBJ2-7 | TRBD2 | TRBV6-5 | 14 | CASIRSGGAYEQYF | TGTGCCAGCATCCGAAGCGGGGGGGCCTACGAGCAGTACTTC
TRBJ2-1 | - | TRBV5-1 | 12 | CASSSQGNEQFF | TGCGCCAGCAGCTCCCAGGGTAATGAGCAGTTCTTC
TRBJ2-7 | TRBD1 | TRBV6-5 | 15 | CASSRHRGSSYEQYF | TGTGCCAGCAGCCGCCACAGGGGGAGCTCCTACGAGCAGTACTTC
TRBJ1-1 | TRBD1 | TRBV29-1 | 14 | CSVDKGQMNTEAFF | TGCAGCGTTGATAAGGGACAGATGAACACTGAAGCTTTCTTT
TRBJ1-4 | TRBD1 | TRBV6-5 | 15 | CASRRQGALDEKLFF | TGTGCCAGCAGGAGACAGGGGGCACTAGATGAAAAACTGTTTTTT
TRBJ2-1 | TRBD2 | TRBV11-2 | 18 | CASSLGLAGGWSYNEQFF | TGTGCCAGCAGCTTGGGACTAGCGGGGGGTTGGTCCTACAATGAGCAGTTCTTC